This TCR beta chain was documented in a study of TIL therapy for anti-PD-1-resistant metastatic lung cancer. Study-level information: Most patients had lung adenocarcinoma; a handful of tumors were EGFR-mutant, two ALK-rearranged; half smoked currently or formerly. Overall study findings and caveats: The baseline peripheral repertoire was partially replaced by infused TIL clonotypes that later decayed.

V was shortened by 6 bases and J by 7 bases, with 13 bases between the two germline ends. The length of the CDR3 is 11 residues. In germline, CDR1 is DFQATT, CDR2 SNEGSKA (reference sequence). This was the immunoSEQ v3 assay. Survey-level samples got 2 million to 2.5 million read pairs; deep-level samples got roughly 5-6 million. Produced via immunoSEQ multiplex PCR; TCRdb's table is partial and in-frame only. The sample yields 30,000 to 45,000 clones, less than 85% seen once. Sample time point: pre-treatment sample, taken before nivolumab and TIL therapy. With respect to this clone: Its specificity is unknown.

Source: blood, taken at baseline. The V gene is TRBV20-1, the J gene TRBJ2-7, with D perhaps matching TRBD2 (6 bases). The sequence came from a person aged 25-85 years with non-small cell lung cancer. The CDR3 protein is CSARRAGEQYF. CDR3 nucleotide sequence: TGCAGTGCGAGAAGGGCGGGGGAGCAGTACTTC.